This T cell receptor (beta chain) derives from a study of shared T cell receptors in the human thymus. This table comes from immunoSEQ multiplex PCR, and its TCRdb copy is limited to in-frame clones, with some not included. The data hold some 700,000 clones, with around 89% observed a single time. This CDR3 has 16 residues. In germline, CDR1 is SGHVS, CDR2 FQNEAQ. Trimming cost V 4 bases and J 5 bases; bases outside gene matches: 9. The same sample was also used in a study of human thymus T cells. That report notes: Samples came from healthy Finnish infants during open corrective cardiac surgery. Related research described strongly overlapping thymic repertoires in unrelated people.

The chain links TRBV7-8 to TRBJ2-1; 9 nucleotides agree with TRBD1. Sequenced material: thymocytes. This TCR was sampled from a boy in the first two years of life with a congenital heart defect. For the CDR3, the DNA is TGTGCCAGCAGCTCCTGGGGGCGGGACAGGGACAATGAGCAGTTCTTC. This codes for CASSSWGRDRDNEQFF.